These T cell receptor beta chains were read from a single sample in a study of tumor-infiltrating lymphocytes in primary liver carcinoma. MiXCR, run by TCRdb on the multiplex PCR reads, gives a single entry per CDR3 protein. The sample includes a few hundred thousand distinct CDR3 sequences, more than 55% of them seen just once. The sequenced sample was peripheral blood. Receptor source: a young woman with primary liver carcinoma and hepatitis B virus infection. The CDR3 runs from the conserved cysteine through the conserved F or W. The D gene is left open where the match is weak. Expanded clones get a size class; other rows say once, few or many, or leave the size out.

j_call,clone_size,v_call,d_call,cdr3_nt,cdr3_aa
TRBJ2-5,-,TRBV24-1,TRBD2,TGTGCCACCAGTGACCCTCGACTAGCGGGAGAGACCCAGTACTTC,CATSDPRLAGETQYF
TRBJ2-3,-,TRBV5-1,-,TGCGCCAGCAGCTTGCAAGGCGGCACAGATACGCAGTATTTT,CASSLQGGTDTQYF
TRBJ2-5,many,TRBV4-2,-,TGTGCCAGCAGCCAAGATCGGCGGACCCAGTACTTC,CASSQDRRTQYF
TRBJ1-5,many,TRBV6-2/TRBV6-3,-,TGTGCCAGCAGTTACTTCGGCAGCAATCAGCCCCAGCATTTT,CASSYFGSNQPQHF
TRBJ2-2,-,TRBV24-1,-,TGTGCCTCCAGTGATTTCCCAGGGCTCGTCACCGGGGAGCTGTTTTTT,CASSDFPGLVTGELFF
TRBJ2-3,many,TRBV4-1,TRBD1,TGCGCCAGCACCTCCCCGGGACAGGGGGACACAGATACGCAGTATTTT,CASTSPGQGDTDTQYF
TRBJ2-5,-,TRBV30,-,TGTGCCTGGAGTCTTGGCCCGGGGCGGACCCAGTACTTC,CAWSLGPGRTQYF
TRBJ2-7,-,TRBV11-2,-,TGTGCTAACAGCTTAGCACATGTTAGCTCCTACGAGCAGTACTTC,CANSLAHVSSYEQYF
TRBJ2-1,-,TRBV11-2,TRBD1,TGTGGCAAGGACCCACAGGGGGCGAGGAGCTCCTACAATGAGCAGTTCTTC,CGKDPQGARSSYNEQFF
TRBJ2-7,-,TRBV6-2/TRBV6-3,TRBD1,TGTGCCAGCAGGACACAGGGGAGATCCTACGAGCAGTACTTC,CASRTQGRSYEQYF
TRBJ1-2,many,TRBV4-2,-,TGTGCCAGCAGCGCACACGGGGTCTATGGCTACACCTTC,CASSAHGVYGYTF
TRBJ1-4,-,TRBV7-9,-,TGTGCCAGCAGCTTAGCAAACAGGGATGAAAAACTGTTTTTT,CASSLANRDEKLFF
TRBJ2-5,-,TRBV4-3,-,TGCGCCAGCAGCCAAGGTTACGGAGAGACCCAGTACTTC,CASSQGYGETQYF
TRBJ1-2,few,TRBV6-2/TRBV6-3,TRBD1,TGTGCCAGCAGTTTTAACAGGGGCTATGGCTACACCTTC,CASSFNRGYGYTF
TRBJ2-7,-,TRBV5-6,TRBD2,TGTGCCAGCAGCAAGGGACTAGCGGGATCCTCCTACGAGCAGTACTTC,CASSKGLAGSSYEQYF
TRBJ2-1,-,TRBV5-4,TRBD2,TGTGCCAGCAGCTTGGGGACTAGCGGATCCTACAATGAGCAGTTCTTC,CASSLGTSGSYNEQFF
TRBJ1-1,-,TRBV7-9,-,TGTGCCAGCAGCTTAGAAGCGTTAAACACTGAAGCTTTCTTT,CASSLEALNTEAFF
TRBJ1-5,-,TRBV6-2/TRBV6-3,-,TGTGCCAGCACGACGGGGCGAAGCAATCAGCCCCAGCATTTT,CASTTGRSNQPQHF
TRBJ2-5,once,TRBV7-8,-,TGTGCCAGCACCCCCTCCCGGGTCGGGGAGAAAGAAACCCAGTACTTC,CASTPSRVGEKETQYF
TRBJ2-7,-,TRBV7-8,-,TGTGCCAGCAGCTTACTAGTCGGAGGCTACGAGCAGTACTTC,CASSLLVGGYEQYF
TRBJ2-1,few,TRBV6-2/TRBV6-3,-,TGTGCCAGCAGTACGGGACCCCACAATGAGCAGTTCTTC,CASSTGPHNEQFF
TRBJ2-1,-,TRBV4-2,-,TGTGCCAACAGCCAAGATCAGACAGGACGGCAATTGAAGGATGAGCAGTTCTTC,CANSQDQTGRQLKDEQFF
TRBJ2-1,-,TRBV5-1,TRBD2,TGCGCCAGCAGCTTCCAAGTAGCGGGAAGCTCCTACAATGTGCAGTTCTTC,CASSFQVAGSSYNVQFF
TRBJ2-7,-,TRBV11-3,-,TGTGCCAGTAGCCCACGGGGCTTCCGCGAGCAGTACTTC,CASSPRGFREQYF
TRBJ2-1,once,TRBV5-8,TRBD1,TGTGTCAGCAGCCAACCGGGACAGAACTACAATGAGCAGTTCTTC,CVSSQPGQNYNEQFF
TRBJ2-7,few,TRBV7-9,-,TGTGCCAGCAGCTCCAACATACCCCCTGGGTACGAGCAGTACTTC,CASSSNIPPGYEQYF
TRBJ2-4,-,TRBV4-3,TRBD2,TGCGCCAGCAGCCCCCAGGGACTAGCGGGACAAACAACCAAAAACATTCAGTACTTC,CASSPQGLAGQTTKNIQYF
TRBJ1-4,many,TRBV6-6,-,TGTGCCAGCAGTAAACTACTGACAACTAATGAAAAACTGTTTTTT,CASSKLLTTNEKLFF
TRBJ2-1,few,TRBV6-1,TRBD1,TGTGCCTGCGCCAGAACAAGGACAGGGCGAGACAATGAGCAGTTCTTC,CACARTRTGRDNEQFF
TRBJ2-3,-,TRBV13,TRBD2,TGTGCCAGCAACCCTCGGATTAGCGGGAGGAAAGATACGCAGTATTTT,CASNPRISGRKDTQYF